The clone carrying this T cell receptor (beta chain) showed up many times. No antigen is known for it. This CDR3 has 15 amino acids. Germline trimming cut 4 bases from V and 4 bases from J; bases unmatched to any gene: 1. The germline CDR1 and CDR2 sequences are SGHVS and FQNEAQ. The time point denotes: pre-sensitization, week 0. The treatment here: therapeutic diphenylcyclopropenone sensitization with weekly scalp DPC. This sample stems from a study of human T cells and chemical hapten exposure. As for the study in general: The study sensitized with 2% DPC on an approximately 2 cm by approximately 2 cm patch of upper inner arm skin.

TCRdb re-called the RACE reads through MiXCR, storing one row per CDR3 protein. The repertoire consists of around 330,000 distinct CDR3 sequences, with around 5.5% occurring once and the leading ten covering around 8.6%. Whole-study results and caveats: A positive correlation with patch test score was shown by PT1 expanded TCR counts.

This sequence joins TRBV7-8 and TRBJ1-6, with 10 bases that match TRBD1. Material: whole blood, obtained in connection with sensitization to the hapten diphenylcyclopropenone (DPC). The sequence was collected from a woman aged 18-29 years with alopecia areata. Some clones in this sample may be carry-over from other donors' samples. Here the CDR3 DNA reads TGTGCCAGCAGCTCGGACAGGGGGTATAATTCACCCCTCCACTTT. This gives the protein CASSSDRGYNSPLHF.